These T cell receptor beta chains were read from a single sample in a study of sequential checkpoint blockade in melanoma. Clones were sequenced by immunoSEQ multiplex PCR, and TCRdb holds only the in-frame ones, with some missing. The repertoire consists of some 35,000 clones, with 70% to 90% occurring once and the leading ten covering around 12%. The source was CD8+ T cells sorted from blood (inferred from file names), collected from a patient given nivolumab and ipilimumab in sequence. The receptors come from a human donor with melanoma. Each CDR3 is given with its conserved first and last residue. The order of the fields is J gene, clone size, D gene, V gene, CDR3 protein, CDR3 DNA. D genes are given only for firm matches. Expanded clones get a size class; other rows say once, few or many, or leave the size out.

>TRBJ2-3|.|.|TRBV7-3
CASSLGYRAEDTQYF
TGTGCCAGCAGCTTAGGGTACAGGGCGGAAGATACGCAGTATTTT
>TRBJ2-3|.|TRBD1|TRBV6-5
CASSYSGQGADTQYF
TGTGCCAGCAGTTACTCTGGGCAGGGGGCAGATACGCAGTATTTT
>TRBJ1-1|.|TRBD1|TRBV7-9
CASSPGTGDTEAFF
TGTGCCAGCAGCCCTGGGACAGGGGACACTGAAGCTTTCTTT
>TRBJ2-7|few|.|TRBV4-1
CASTASGLGSYEQYF
TGCGCCAGCACCGCCTCGGGATTAGGTTCCTACGAGCAGTACTTC
>TRBJ2-1|.|TRBD2|TRBV2
CASSDKLAGLYNEQFF
TGTGCCAGCAGTGACAAACTAGCGGGCCTCTACAATGAGCAGTTCTTC
>TRBJ1-5|.|TRBD1|TRBV2
CASRDRVDSYRNQPQHF
TGTGCCAGCAGGGACAGGGTTGATTCTTATCGCAATCAGCCCCAGCATTTT
>TRBJ2-3|.|.|TRBV19
CASSMRTIGGEGEDTQYF
TGTGCCAGTAGTATGAGGACAATAGGGGGGGAGGGGGAAGATACGCAGTATTTT
>TRBJ2-5|once|.|TRBV7-9
CASSPGLEETQYF
TGTGCCAGCAGCCCCGGACTGGAAGAGACCCAGTACTTC
>TRBJ1-4|.|.|TRBV7-9
CASSSPKVGPGKLFF
TGTGCCAGCAGCTCCCCGAAAGTGGGGCCTGGAAAACTGTTTTTT
>TRBJ2-5|.|TRBD2|TRBV12-5
CASGLLLAGGETQYF
TGTGCTAGTGGTTTGTTACTAGCGGGAGGTGAGACCCAGTACTTC
>TRBJ1-5|.|.|TRBV7-8
CASSTSGASQPQHF
TGTGCCAGCAGCACCAGCGGGGCGAGTCAGCCCCAGCATTTT
>TRBJ1-4|.|TRBD1|TRBV5-4
CASSDTGDDEKLFF
TGTGCCAGCAGCGACACAGGGGATGATGAAAAACTGTTTTTT
>TRBJ2-2|.|TRBD2|TRBV30
CAARRGLEAGELFF
TGTGCCGCCCGCCGGGGACTAGAGGCCGGGGAGCTGTTTTTT
>TRBJ1-2|.|.|TRBV27
CASSLSFGDNYGYTF
TGTGCCAGCAGTTTATCGTTCGGGGATAACTATGGCTACACCTTC
>TRBJ2-7|few|.|TRBV7-9
CASAIRDNYEQYF
TGTGCCAGCGCAATCAGGGACAACTACGAGCAGTACTTC
>TRBJ2-2|.|TRBD1|TRBV19
CASRPWDRNTGELFF
TGTGCCAGTCGTCCGTGGGACAGGAACACCGGGGAGCTGTTTTTT
>TRBJ2-2|once|.|TRBV6-1
CASSEYRARTTGELFF
TGTGCCAGCAGTGAATACAGGGCGAGAACCACCGGGGAGCTGTTTTTT
>TRBJ2-7|.|.|TRBV27
CASSLTGKEQYF
TGTGCCAGCAGTTTAACAGGAAAAGAGCAGTACTTC
>TRBJ1-4|.|.|TRBV27
CASSTLNEKLFF
TGTGCCAGCAGTACTCTTAATGAAAAACTGTTTTTT
>TRBJ2-3|.|TRBD1|TRBV27
CASAGGAGYTQYF
TGTGCCAGTGCAGGGGGCGCTGGGTATACGCAGTATTTT
>TRBJ2-7|.|.|TRBV4-1
CASSQEGQIDEQYF
TGCGCCAGCAGCCAAGAAGGACAGATCGACGAGCAGTACTTC
>TRBJ2-7|.|.|TRBV2
CASRDSNSYEQYF
TGTGCCAGCCGGGACTCAAACTCCTACGAGCAGTACTTC
>TRBJ2-3|.|.|TRBV28
CASCPRLTLAEPTDTQYF
TGTGCCAGCTGCCCGCGGTTGACCTTAGCGGAGCCCACAGATACGCAGTATTTT
>TRBJ2-7|.|TRBD1|TRBV2
CASRGQSYEQYF
TGTGCCAGCAGGGGACAGTCCTACGAGCAGTACTTC
>TRBJ2-5|.|.|TRBV4-1
CASSQAGSQYF
TGCGCCAGCAGCCAGGCGGGGTCCCAGTACTTC
>TRBJ2-7|.|.|TRBV5-1
CASSLLGDTHF
TGCGCCAGCAGCTTGCTCGGGGACACTCACTTC
>TRBJ1-1|few|.|TRBV19
CASSLSWQGLTEAFF
TGTGCCAGTAGTTTGAGTTGGCAGGGGCTCACTGAAGCTTTCTTT
>TRBJ2-7|.|.|TRBV7-9
CASSGMDSYEQYF
TGTGCCAGCAGCGGGATGGACAGCTACGAGCAGTACTTC
>TRBJ2-7|few|.|TRBV18
CASSPQRANPYEQYF
TGTGCCAGCTCACCGCAGCGGGCGAATCCCTACGAGCAGTACTTC
>TRBJ1-1|.|.|TRBV20-1
CSARVAGEAFF
TGCAGTGCTAGAGTAGCGGGGGAAGCTTTCTTT
>TRBJ1-5|.|.|TRBV5-5
CASSFTLGGGQPQHF
TGTGCCAGCAGCTTCACCCTGGGCGGGGGGCAGCCCCAGCATTTT
>TRBJ2-1|once|TRBD2|TRBV4-3
CASSQDWASGRAVNEQFF
TGCGCCAGCAGCCAAGATTGGGCTAGCGGGAGGGCCGTTAATGAGCAGTTCTTC